This T cell receptor (beta chain) was sequenced in a study of T cells in Graves' hyperthyroidism and ophthalmopathy. Study summary: Peripheral blood sampling occurred at initial diagnosis, before any treatment.

Study-wide results and caveats: Among thyroid clonotypes expanded above 0.001, most also appeared in blood.

Worth noting for this clonotype: The antigen remains unidentified.

Patients were excluded for uncontrolled infection, other autoimmune disease, pregnancy or lactation. Amplification of TCR beta CDR3 regions was performed using RNA transcripts as template. With the HTBI primer set, the TCR CDR3 went through a first round of RT-PCR. Each CDR3 protein gets one entry after TCRdb re-called the multiplex PCR reads with MiXCR. The table includes around 600,000 distinct CDR3 sequences, 16% detected once. This TCR was recovered from a woman aged 40-49 years with Graves' ophthalmopathy. What was sequenced was blood.

CDR3 in DNA: TGTGCCAGCAGCCCTAACATTGGGGCTAACTATGGCTACACCTTC. Its protein product is CASSPNIGANYGYTF. V usage is TRBV3-1 and J usage is TRBJ1-2; no clear D. Germline V gene data show CDR1 as LGHDT and CDR2 as YNNKEL (reference sequence). The CDR3 length is 15 residues. The germline V and J ends were trimmed by 4 bases and 0 bases, with 12 bases remaining between them.